This is a list of T cell receptor beta chains from one sample in a study of metastatic and nonmetastatic thyroid tumors. MiXCR was used by TCRdb to re-call the PCR reads. The data show tens of thousands of clones, roughly 12% seen once. The sample consisted of blood. These receptors originate from a female donor with papillary thyroid cancer or a benign thyroid nodule (not recorded which). Some clones in this sample may be carry-over from other donors' samples. CDR3s include the opening cysteine and the closing phenylalanine or tryptophan. The D gene is left open where the match is weak. Size is omitted from some rows. Given values are once, few, many or a class for expanded clones.

d_gene	v_gene	j_gene	abundance	CDR3nt	CDR3aa
TRBD2	TRBV5-4	TRBJ2-7	many	TGTGCCAGCAGCCTAGCGGGGATGAACTACGAGCAGTACTTC	CASSLAGMNYEQYF
.	TRBV6-1	TRBJ1-2	.	TGTGCCAGCAGTGAACGGCCAACAGAGGACTATGGCTACACCTTC	CASSERPTEDYGYTF
.	TRBV20-1	TRBJ1-2	many	TGCAGTGCTAGAGATCCCGAGGGGGATGGCTACACCTTC	CSARDPEGDGYTF
TRBD2	TRBV14	TRBJ2-3	many	TGTGCCACTGGAACGGGAGGCTCAGATACGCAGTATTTT	CATGTGGSDTQYF
TRBD2	TRBV4-1	TRBJ2-3	many	TGCGCCAGCAGAAGGTGGGAGGGGAGCACAGATACGCAGTATTTT	CASRRWEGSTDTQYF
TRBD1	TRBV19	TRBJ1-1	few	TGTGCCAGTAGTATCGGACAGGGGGGAACTGAAGCTTTCTTT	CASSIGQGGTEAFF
TRBD1	TRBV5-6	TRBJ2-5	many	TGTGCCAGCAACTTAGGCGGGACAGGATTCGGAGAGACCCAGTACTTC	CASNLGGTGFGETQYF
.	TRBV29-1	TRBJ2-2	many	TGCAGCGTTGATCACACCGGGGAGCTGTTTTTT	CSVDHTGELFF
.	TRBV18	TRBJ2-1	once	TGTGCCAGCTCACCAGAAGTTCAGAATGAGCAGTTCTTC	CASSPEVQNEQFF
TRBD1	TRBV20-1	TRBJ1-1	many	TGCAGTGCTAGAGCCCCGGACAGGGAAGCTTTCTTT	CSARAPDREAFF
.	TRBV30	TRBJ2-1	.	TGTGCCTGGACGACCCATAGGAACCAGTTCTTC	CAWTTHRNQFF
.	TRBV7-8	TRBJ2-5	many	TGTGCCAGCAGCTTACAGGGGGAGACCCAGTACTTC	CASSLQGETQYF
.	TRBV20-1	TRBJ2-1	many	TGCAGTGCTAGATCTAGACAGAGCTCCTACAATGAGCAGTTCTTC	CSARSRQSSYNEQFF
.	TRBV12-3/TRBV12-4	TRBJ1-1	few	TGTGCCAACAGTTTAAGGCCGGCAGCAGCTTTCTTT	CANSLRPAAAFF
TRBD2	TRBV6-6	TRBJ2-4	many	TGTGCCAGCAGTTACTCCCCTAGCGGAAACATTCAGTACTTC	CASSYSPSGNIQYF
.	TRBV27	TRBJ2-7	.	TGTGCCAGCAGTCTGGGGGAATTGGGCGAGCAGTACTTC	CASSLGELGEQYF
.	TRBV28	TRBJ2-7	medium-sized	TGTGCCAGCACCCAAGGAGGATTAGGGTACGAGCAGTACTTC	CASTQGGLGYEQYF
.	TRBV9	TRBJ2-7	many	TGTGCCAGCAGCGTAGGCGAGCAGTACTTC	CASSVGEQYF
TRBD1	TRBV6-2/TRBV6-3	TRBJ2-1	many	TGTGCCAGCACAACAGGGGGTCCTAAGTTCTTC	CASTTGGPKFF
.	TRBV25-1	TRBJ1-1	many	TGTGCCAGCAGAGGGAGAGGGGGGCCCACTGAAGCTTTCTTT	CASRGRGGPTEAFF
.	TRBV15	TRBJ1-6	medium-sized	TGTGCCACCAGCCAAGACGGAAATTCACCCCTCCACTTT	CATSQDGNSPLHF
.	TRBV20-1	TRBJ2-3	many	TGCAGTGCTAGCGTCCCGACAGATACGCAGTATTTT	CSASVPTDTQYF
TRBD1	TRBV7-8	TRBJ1-2	many	TGTGCCAGCAGCCCAGGGGGCTCCAACTATGGCTACACCTTC	CASSPGGSNYGYTF
.	TRBV5-1	TRBJ2-3	many	TGCGCCAGCAGCTTGTTTGAAAGGGGTGGCGAAAGAGACGATACGCAGTATTTT	CASSLFERGGERDDTQYF
.	TRBV2	TRBJ1-2	many	TGTGCCAGCAGGGATAAGGGAGGCTACACCTTC	CASRDKGGYTF
TRBD2	TRBV5-1	TRBJ2-7	many	TGCGCCAGCAGCCGTACCCTAGGAGCGGGAGTCGAGCAGTACTTC	CASSRTLGAGVEQYF
TRBD2	TRBV20-1	TRBJ2-3	many	TGCAGTGCGCCCAGCGGGAGGGTTTTCCCAGGCACAGATACGCAGTATTTT	CSAPSGRVFPGTDTQYF
TRBD2	TRBV20-1	TRBJ2-3	.	TGCAGTGCTAGAGCAGGACTAGCGGGTGGGCGCACAGGTACGCAGTATTTT	CSARAGLAGGRTGTQYF
.	TRBV5-1	TRBJ2-7	many	TGCGCCAGCAGATCTCCGGGCAGCTCCTACGAGCAGTACTTC	CASRSPGSSYEQYF
.	TRBV10-3	TRBJ1-1	many	TGTGCCATCACCCCCACCCAGGGGACCTCTGAAGCTTTCTTT	CAITPTQGTSEAFF
TRBD1	TRBV28	TRBJ1-5	medium-sized	TGTGCCAGCCATGGGGCGGGACAGGGGAACCAGCCCCAGCATTTT	CASHGAGQGNQPQHF
TRBD1	TRBV19	TRBJ1-5	many	TGTGCCAGTAGTATTACCGGACAGGGAAGTCAGCCCCAGCATTTT	CASSITGQGSQPQHF
.	TRBV9	TRBJ1-1	many	TGTGCCAGCAGCATGGACCGCAAGACTGAAGCTTTCTTT	CASSMDRKTEAFF
TRBD2	TRBV9	TRBJ2-3	.	TGTGCCAGCAGCGTAGCGGCTAGCGGGAGTGGAGATACGCAGTATTTT	CASSVAASGSGDTQYF
.	TRBV20-1	TRBJ1-1	many	TGCAGTGCTAGAGATATGGGGTCGGGAGGGGCGTTCAGCACTGAAGCTTTCTTT	CSARDMGSGGAFSTEAFF
TRBD1	TRBV7-2	TRBJ1-5	many	TGTGCCAGCAGCTTCGGACAGGGCAATCAGCCCCAGCATTTT	CASSFGQGNQPQHF
.	TRBV20-1	TRBJ1-2	many	TGCGCAGGCTTCTCTAACTATGGCTACACCTTC	CAGFSNYGYTF
.	TRBV5-1	TRBJ2-4	many	TGCGCCAGCAGCTTCGACAGCTGGGGGAACATTCAGTACTTC	CASSFDSWGNIQYF
.	TRBV30	TRBJ2-2	medium-sized	TGTGCCTGCCAACGAGGGAACACCGGGGAGCTGTTTTTT	CACQRGNTGELFF
.	TRBV7-9	TRBJ2-5	many	TGTGCCAGCAGCTTAACAGAGACCCAGTACTTC	CASSLTETQYF
.	TRBV7-3	TRBJ1-1	many	TGTGCCAGCAGCTTAGAGGGGATAGGGAACACTGAAGCTTTCTTT	CASSLEGIGNTEAFF
TRBD1	TRBV11-2	TRBJ1-5	many	TGTGCCAGCAGCCGGACAGGGAACCGCCAGCCCCAGCATTTT	CASSRTGNRQPQHF
.	TRBV20-1	TRBJ2-7	.	TGCAGTGCTAGGGTTTCCGGGACACTACCAACCTACGGGCAGTACTTC	CSARVSGTLPTYGQYF
.	TRBV5-1	TRBJ2-3	many	TGCGCCAGCAGCTTGAATCATAACTCTGGAGATACGCAGTATTTT	CASSLNHNSGDTQYF
TRBD1	TRBV19	TRBJ1-5	.	TGTGCCAGTAGTACAAACCAGGGGGTTGAACAGCCCCAGCATTTT	CASSTNQGVEQPQHF
.	TRBV5-6	TRBJ1-4	many	TGTGCCAGCAGCTTGGTTGCAACGGAAAAACTGTTTTTT	CASSLVATEKLFF
.	TRBV7-2	TRBJ2-7	once	TGTGCCAGCAGCTTTTCTAGTGACGGTACCGAGCAGTACTTC	CASSFSSDGTEQYF
.	TRBV28	TRBJ1-1	many	TGTGCCAGCAGATCGGGGGATATTAGAGCTTTCTTT	CASRSGDIRAFF